A single sample gave rise to the 32 T cell receptor beta chains below, sequenced in a study of T cell changes during pregnancy in multiple sclerosis. Generated by immunoSEQ multiplex PCR, the TCRdb table keeps only in-frame clones and is missing some. This repertoire shows more than 95,000 clones, roughly 92% found once; its top ten account for 0.99%. The sample consisted of peripheral blood, taken after pregnancy. These receptors all come from a female donor with multiple sclerosis, enrolled in a pregnancy study.

The V gene is TRBV19, the J gene TRBJ2-2; no reliable D call. V was trimmed by 5 bases and J by 5 bases, leaving 9 bases between them. Germline assignment: CDR1 LNHDA and CDR2 SQIVND (reference sequence). The CDR3 contains 13 residues. The CDR3 region has the DNA TGTGCCAGTAGTCCTCTTCTTACCGGGGAGCTGTTTTTT. It codes for CASSPLLTGELFF.

The V gene is TRBV18, the J gene TRBJ2-7, with a weak D call TRBD1 (5 bases). Germline CDR1 reads KGHSH; CDR2 reads LQKENI. V lost 3 bases to trimming and J lost 3 bases, with 12 bases between them. The CDR3 is 14 amino acids. As DNA, the CDR3 is TGTGCCAGCTCACCGTACAGGTTCGGCTACGAGCAGTACTTC. Translation: CASSPYRFGYEQYF.

DNA of the CDR3: TGTGCCAGCAGCCGCGGCACAGATACGCAGTATTTT. Encoded protein: CASSRGTDTQYF. The chain joins TRBV6-5 to TRBJ2-3, with D uncertain. The CDR3 spans 12 residues. Trimming left V 6 bases short and J 1 base short, with 5 bases between. Germline-derived CDR1 and CDR2 are MNHEY and SVGAGI.

This rearrangement joins TRBV9 to TRBJ2-4, with TRBD2 matching over 12 bases. There are 14 residues in the CDR3. The V segment lost 4 bases and the J segment 7 bases; nucleotides outside the gene matches: 3. The germline V gene has CDR1 SGDLS and CDR2 YYNGEE. This CDR3 is CASSSGTSGNIQYF. CDR3 in DNA: TGTGCCAGCAGCTCGGGGACTAGCGGGAACATTCAGTACTTC.

The chain combines TRBV7-9 with TRBJ2-7; D may be TRBD1 (5 bases). Germline V gives CDR1 SEHNR, CDR2 FQNEAQ (reference sequence). V lost 1 base to trimming and J lost 4 bases, with 17 bases between them. This CDR3 has 16 amino acids. CDR3 loop: CASSLVGDPGRYEQYF. In nucleotides, the CDR3 is TGTGCCAGCAGCTTAGTAGGGGATCCCGGACGATACGAGCAGTACTTC.

The gene calls are TRBV27 and TRBJ2-2, with D possibly matching TRBD2 (5 bases). Germline V gene lookup returns CDR1 MNHEY and CDR2 SMNVEV (reference sequence). Trimming left V 5 bases short and J 2 bases short, with 9 bases between. There are 14 residues in the CDR3. This CDR3 is CASSRRTNTGELFF. CDR3 in DNA: TGTGCCAGCAGTCGTCGGACTAACACCGGGGAGCTGTTTTTT.

In its sample, this clone was seen once. The chain employs TRBV2 and TRBJ2-6; perhaps TRBD1 as D (6 bases). CDR1 SNHLY and CDR2 FYNNEI come from the germline V gene. The CDR3 sequence is 16 residues long. Trimming shortened V by 10 bases and J by 1 base, and 17 bases separated the two germline ends. As DNA, the CDR3 is TGTGCCACCAAGCAGGGGATCAGATCTGGGGCCAACGTCCTGACTTTC. Translation: CATKQGIRSGANVLTF.

J is TRBJ2-7 and V is TRBV7-6; 10 bases agree with TRBD2. The CDR3 contains 14 residues. Germline V lookup: CDR1 SGHVS, CDR2 FNYEAQ. The V segment lost 5 bases and the J segment 5 bases; nucleotides outside the gene matches: 6. The CDR3 DNA follows: TGTGCCAGCAGCCAGAGCGGGGGGGCAGACGAGCAGTACTTC. Protein: CASSQSGGADEQYF.

The V and J genes are TRBV18 and TRBJ2-2; D gene unclear. The germline CDR1 and CDR2 sequences are KGHSH and LQKENI. V lost 3 bases and J 2 bases, leaving 10 bases between the germline ends. The CDR3 has 15 residues. CDR3 nucleotides: TGTGCCAGCTCACCGACACGATCAAACACCGGGGAGCTGTTTTTT. Its protein product is CASSPTRSNTGELFF.

This clone was recorded once. The rearrangement joins TRBV5-6 to TRBJ2-7; TRBD1 matches 9 bases. Trimming at V came to 2 bases and at J to 1 base, leaving 1 base not matched to a gene. This CDR3 contains 14 residues. The V gene's germline CDR1 is SGHDT and CDR2 YYEEEE. For the CDR3, the DNA is TGTGCCAGCAGCTTCGGGACAGGGTCCTACGAGCAGTACTTC. Protein product: CASSFGTGSYEQYF. Using reference TRBV5-6 and TRBJ2-7 for the parts outside the CDR3, the full variable domain is DAGVTQSPTHLIKTRGQQVTLRCSPKSGHDTVSWYQQALGQGPQFIFQYYEEEERQRGNFPDRFSGHQFPNYSSELNVNALLLGDSALYLCASSFGTGSYEQYFGPGTRLTVT.

This clone is a singleton in its sample. The J gene is TRBJ1-1, the V gene TRBV19, with 8 nucleotides matching TRBD1. J gave up 0 bases and V 6 bases, and 9 bases lay outside the gene matches. CDR3 length: 16 amino acids. Germline V lookup: CDR1 LNHDA, CDR2 SQIVND (reference sequence). CDR3 in DNA: TGTGCCAGTAGCGAACTTACAGGGGGATTGAACACTGAAGCTTTCTTT. This gives the protein CASSELTGGLNTEAFF.

This chain links TRBV27 with TRBJ2-2, with 9 bases fitting TRBD2. V lost 6 bases and J lost 3; bases outside the gene matches: 23. Germline CDR1 and CDR2: MNHEY and SMNVEV (reference sequence). There are 21 residues in the CDR3. This chain's CDR3 is CASSRDRPGTSHRRYTGELFF. In DNA, the CDR3 is TGTGCCAGCAGCCGGGACAGACCCGGGACTAGCCATAGGAGGTACACCGGGGAGCTGTTTTTT.

This clone was seen just once. The rearrangement links TRBV5-6 to TRBJ2-2; TRBD1 matches at 10 bases. The CDR3 is 18 amino acids. CDR1 is SGHDT, CDR2 YYEEEE, per germline. Germline trimming cut 3 bases from V and 3 bases from J; bases unmatched to any gene: 11. The CDR3 loop is CASSSTGGDSLYTGELFF. The CDR3 DNA reads TGTGCCAGCAGCTCGACAGGGGGCGATAGCCTTTACACCGGGGAGCTGTTTTTT.

This rearrangement joins TRBV2 to TRBJ1-2, with D possibly matching TRBD1 (6 bases). V was clipped by 6 bases and J by 4 bases, with 21 bases between them. Germline V gives CDR1 SNHLY, CDR2 FYNNEI. The CDR3 totals 16 residues. The CDR3 DNA is TGTGCCAGCAGGGAGATACAGGACAGTTGGGCCTATGGCTACACCTTC. It translates to CASREIQDSWAYGYTF.

The chain is built from TRBV27 and TRBJ2-7; 12 nucleotides match TRBD2. J gave up 5 bases and V 10 bases, and 9 bases lay outside the gene matches. In germline, CDR1 is MNHEY, CDR2 SMNVEV (reference sequence). This CDR3 spans 14 amino acids. DNA for the CDR3: TGTGCCACCAAGGGTACTAGCGGGAGGCACGAGCAGTACTTC. The encoded protein is CATKGTSGRHEQYF.

The chain carries TRBV30 and TRBJ1-5; TRBD1 agrees at 7 bases. Per the germline V gene, CDR1 is GTSNPN and CDR2 is SVGIG (reference sequence). This CDR3 has 13 residues. Losses at the gene ends were 4 bases for V and 4 bases for J; bases not matched to a gene: 4. This chain's CDR3 is CAWNRGINQPQHF. CDR3 sequence (DNA): TGTGCCTGGAACAGGGGCATAAATCAGCCCCAGCATTTT.

V gene TRBV5-1 combines with J gene TRBJ2-1; tentatively, D is TRBD2 (6 bases). With 0 bases removed from V and 5 bases from J, the gap between germline ends came to 12 bases. CDR3 length: 15 residues. Per germline, CDR1 SGHRS and CDR2 YFSETQ. The CDR3 sequence: CASSLVAEGHNEQFF. The CDR3 DNA reads as TGCGCCAGCAGCTTGGTAGCGGAGGGGCACAATGAGCAGTTCTTC.

The chain recombines TRBV27 with TRBJ1-2, with no clear D. Deletions cut 0 bases from V and 6 bases from J, with 11 bases between. In germline, CDR1 is MNHEY, CDR2 SMNVEV (reference sequence). The CDR3 consists of 14 residues. The CDR3 here is CASSLSLPIDGYTF. The DNA for the CDR3 is TGTGCCAGCAGTTTATCTCTACCTATTGATGGCTACACCTTC.

This chain uses TRBV9 with TRBJ2-5; TRBD2 matches at 8 bases. Germline trimming cut 4 bases from V and 5 bases from J; bases unmatched to any gene: 13. The CDR3 totals 16 residues. CDR1 is SGDLS and CDR2 is YYNGEE in the germline V gene. The CDR3: CASSPRSSGTLETQYF. CDR3 bases: TGTGCCAGCAGCCCGAGGAGTAGCGGGACCCTGGAGACCCAGTACTTC.

The chain employs TRBV10-2 and TRBJ2-7; D gene unclear. This CDR3 spans 12 amino acids. The V gene's germline CDR1 is WSHSY and CDR2 SAAADI. Trimming pared 2 bases from V and 6 bases from J, leaving 8 bases between. The CDR3 protein is CASSEGRGEQYF. CDR3 bases: TGCGCCAGCAGTGAGGGTAGAGGCGAGCAGTACTTC.

Of note for this clone: The junction differs from germline at one of its ends, possibly a read error. The CDR3 loop reads CAISRSGSTDTQYF. CDR3 nucleotide sequence: TGTGCCATCAGTCGGAGCGGGAGCACAGATACGCAGTATTTT. The chain recombines TRBV6-5 with TRBJ2-3; D perhaps matches TRBD2 (6 bases). The CDR3 extends over 14 amino acids. Germline V CDR1 and CDR2: MNHEY, SVGAGI.

CDR3: CASSTQPTGYEQYF. The CDR3 DNA reads as TGTGCCAGTAGTACTCAACCAACAGGCTACGAGCAGTACTTC. The chain is built from TRBV19 and TRBJ2-7; a weak D match, TRBD1 (5 bases). The CDR3 totals 14 residues. Germline assignment: CDR1 LNHDA and CDR2 SQIVND (reference sequence). V gave up 4 bases and J gave up 3 bases, with 13 bases separating them.

The chain employs TRBV5-1 and TRBJ1-1, with D tentatively TRBD1 (6 bases). The CDR3 is 13 amino acids. Trimming took 4 bases from V and 5 from J, leaving 12 bases between them. CDR1 is SGHRS and CDR2 is YFSETQ in the germline V gene. For the CDR3, the DNA is TGCGCCAGCAGCCACAACAGGGAAACTGAAGCTTTCTTT. Protein: CASSHNRETEAFF.

The gene calls are TRBV27 and TRBJ1-4, with a weak D call TRBD1 (5 bases). Trimming took off 7 bases at V and 5 bases at J, with 17 bases between the two ends. CDR3 length: 15 residues. Germline values: CDR1 MNHEY, CDR2 SMNVEV (reference sequence). The CDR3 spells CASIDIRAGNEKLFF. CDR3 nucleotide sequence: TGTGCCAGCATTGATATCAGGGCGGGAAATGAAAAACTGTTTTTT.

A single count supports this clone. The genes are TRBV6-5 and TRBJ1-2; no clear D gene. The germline V and J ends were trimmed by 6 bases and 4 bases, with 15 bases remaining between them. Germline V gene lookup returns CDR1 MNHEY and CDR2 SVGAGI. The CDR3 is 14 residues long. CDR3 residues: CASRSATELYGYTF. Here the CDR3 DNA reads TGTGCCAGCAGATCCGCAACTGAACTCTATGGCTACACCTTC.

J is TRBJ2-1 and V is TRBV9; 7 bases agree with TRBD2. CDR1 SGDLS and CDR2 YYNGEE come from the germline V gene. The CDR3 runs 16 residues. The J segment lost 5 bases and the V segment lost 0 bases, leaving 8 bases of the junction unmatched. The CDR3 nucleotides are TGTGCCAGCAGCGTAGTTTGGGGGAGCGGGAACAATGAGCAGTTCTTC. Amino acid sequence: CASSVVWGSGNNEQFF.

V and J are TRBV5-6 and TRBJ2-1; the match to TRBD2 covers 8 bases. This CDR3 has 15 residues. Trimming removed 6 bases from V and 2 bases from J; junction bases left unmatched: 7. Germline V gene sequence: CDR1 SGHDT, CDR2 YYEEEE. The CDR3 region is CASTQAGVAYNEQFF. CDR3 sequence (DNA): TGTGCCAGCACCCAAGCGGGAGTCGCCTACAATGAGCAGTTCTTC.

The chain carries TRBV7-9 and TRBJ2-2; D may be TRBD2 (5 bases). Germline values: CDR1 SEHNR, CDR2 FQNEAQ (reference sequence). The CDR3 is 17 residues long. The V end lost 5 bases, the J end lost 3 bases, and 19 bases lay between the germline ends. CDR3 sequence reads: CASSQTGKMDDTGELFF. The CDR3, as DNA: TGTGCCAGCAGCCAGACCGGGAAGATGGACGACACCGGGGAGCTGTTTTTT.

The chain links TRBV5-4 to TRBJ1-2; D is uncertain. Germline assignment: CDR1 SGHNT and CDR2 YYREEE (reference sequence). V was cut by 10 bases and J by 1 base, with 14 bases left in between. The CDR3 spans 13 residues. Written as DNA, the CDR3 is TGTGCCCGCCTCGCGAGGGATAACTATGGCTACACCTTC. Translated, it gives CARLARDNYGYTF.

The V gene is TRBV5-1, the J gene TRBJ2-2, with TRBD2 identical over 9 bases. CDR3 size: 16 residues. The V gene's germline CDR1 is SGHRS and CDR2 YFSETQ. V lost 2 bases, J lost 6 bases, and 8 bases stayed unmatched. CDR3 sequence (DNA): TGCGCCAGCAGCTTTGGTAGCGGGAGATGGGCCGGGGAGCTGTTTTTT. Its translation is CASSFGSGRWAGELFF. Full variable domain (rest looked up from reference TRBV5-1 and TRBJ2-2): KAGVTQTPRYLIKTRGQQVTLSCSPISGHRSVSWYQQTPGQGLQFLFEYFSETQRNKGNFPGRFSGRQFSNSRSEMNVSTLELGDSALYLCASSFGSGRWAGELFFGEGSRLTVL.

The V call is TRBV14, the J call TRBJ1-1; D not resolved. Germline V gives CDR1 SGHDN, CDR2 FVKESK. Trimming pared 0 bases from V and 7 bases from J, leaving 9 bases between. The CDR3 is 13 residues long. CDR3 protein: CASSQDPRYEAFF. For the CDR3, the DNA is TGTGCCAGCAGCCAAGATCCCAGGTATGAAGCTTTCTTT.

This chain uses TRBV19 with TRBJ1-1; 7 bases fit TRBD1. Germline V gene data show CDR1 as LNHDA and CDR2 as SQIVND (reference sequence). The trim removed 5 bases at V and 2 bases at J, leaving 5 bases unmatched. The CDR3 has 14 amino acids. The CDR3 nucleotides read TGTGCCAGTAGTCCTGACAGGGACAACACTGAAGCTTTCTTT. It specifies CASSPDRDNTEAFF.